This T cell receptor beta chain appears in the sequencing data of a study of T cell responses to AZD1222 COVID-19 vaccine. Produced via immunoSEQ multiplex PCR; TCRdb's table is partial and in-frame only. The repertoire has 95,000 to 150,000 clones, about 85% of them found once; the top ten carry 3.5% to 4.5%. V lost 3 bases, J lost 0 bases, and 21 bases lay in between. The CDR3 is made up of 19 amino acids. From germline, CDR1 is SGDLS and CDR2 YYNGEE. General study results and limits: Increased Spike-specific TCR breadth and depth were observed after two AZD1222 doses. Clonal diversity was possibly underestimated, and white British individuals and females predominated among donors.

This clone showed up just a few times. Its antigen is unidentified. The receptor's source is an adult who received the AZD1222 COVID-19 vaccine. The gene calls are TRBV9 and TRBJ1-4, with a possible D match to TRBD1 (5 bases). This material consisted of peripheral blood, taken 28 days after the second AZD1222 dose. This chain's CDR3 is CASSGGEGSGETTNEKLFF. The CDR3, as DNA: TGTGCCAGCAGCGGCGGAGAGGGATCGGGGGAAACAACTAATGAAAAACTGTTTTTT.